The rows below give T cell receptor beta chains drawn from one sample of a study of early stage breast cancer tumors. Method: immunoSEQ multiplex PCR; TCRdb's copy keeps in-frame clones and lacks some. The sample lists more than 15,000 clones, around four fifths occurring once. Material: blood. Receptors originate from an older person with breast cancer. Each CDR3 is given with its conserved first and last residue. A D gene is named only where the DNA matches it firmly. Clone sizes are given selectively: once, few, many, or a class where the clone is expanded.

J gene: TRBJ2-2
V gene: TRBV11-2
clone size: NA
D gene: TRBD2
CDR3 protein: CASHLAGGYTGELFF
CDR3 DNA: TGTGCCAGCCATTTGGCGGGGGGGTATACCGGGGAGCTGTTTTTT

J gene: TRBJ2-1
V gene: TRBV5-1
clone size: once
D gene: TRBD2
CDR3 protein: CASSWTSGVYNEQFF
CDR3 DNA: TGCGCCAGCAGCTGGACTAGCGGGGTATACAATGAGCAGTTCTTC

J gene: TRBJ1-1
V gene: TRBV7-8
clone size: NA
D gene: NA
CDR3 protein: CASSLGAGMNTEAFF
CDR3 DNA: TGTGCCAGCAGCTTAGGGGCAGGGATGAACACTGAAGCTTTCTTT

J gene: TRBJ2-3
V gene: TRBV19
clone size: NA
D gene: NA
CDR3 protein: CASSIGGARADTQYF
CDR3 DNA: TGTGCCAGTAGTATTGGGGGGGCGCGTGCAGATACGCAGTATTTT

J gene: TRBJ2-3
V gene: TRBV2
clone size: NA
D gene: NA
CDR3 protein: CASLQASTDTQYF
CDR3 DNA: TGTGCCAGTCTTCAGGCTTCCACAGATACGCAGTATTTT

J gene: TRBJ1-3
V gene: TRBV5-6
clone size: NA
D gene: NA
CDR3 protein: CASSLEGRAFSGNTIYF
CDR3 DNA: TGTGCCAGCAGCTTGGAAGGCAGGGCCTTCTCTGGAAACACCATATATTTT

J gene: TRBJ2-5
V gene: TRBV2
clone size: NA
D gene: TRBD2
CDR3 protein: CASSGLAGAETQYF
CDR3 DNA: TGTGCCAGCAGTGGACTAGCGGGGGCAGAGACCCAGTACTTC

J gene: TRBJ2-7
V gene: TRBV5-1
clone size: NA
D gene: NA
CDR3 protein: CASSPLGVSSYEQYF
CDR3 DNA: TGCGCCAGCTCCCCTCTCGGGGTTAGCTCCTACGAGCAGTACTTC

J gene: TRBJ1-1
V gene: TRBV5-8
clone size: few
D gene: NA
CDR3 protein: CASTLGGVHREAFF
CDR3 DNA: TGTGCCAGCACCCTCGGAGGGGTACACCGTGAAGCTTTCTTT

J gene: TRBJ1-2
V gene: TRBV6-6
clone size: once
D gene: TRBD1
CDR3 protein: CASSPPTGDYYGYTF
CDR3 DNA: TGTGCCAGCAGTCCCCCGACAGGGGACTACTATGGCTACACCTTC

J gene: TRBJ2-7
V gene: TRBV7-9
clone size: NA
D gene: NA
CDR3 protein: CASSPGFSYEQYF
CDR3 DNA: TGTGCCAGCAGCCCAGGGTTCTCCTACGAGCAGTACTTC

J gene: TRBJ2-1
V gene: TRBV29-1
clone size: NA
D gene: TRBD2
CDR3 protein: CSVDSGGHNEQFF
CDR3 DNA: TGCAGCGTTGACAGCGGGGGGCACAATGAGCAGTTCTTC

J gene: TRBJ2-1
V gene: TRBV7-8
clone size: NA
D gene: NA
CDR3 protein: CASSFSTVQGNEQFF
CDR3 DNA: TGTGCCAGCAGCTTTTCTACCGTCCAGGGGAATGAGCAGTTCTTC

J gene: TRBJ1-4
V gene: TRBV7-9
clone size: NA
D gene: NA
CDR3 protein: CASSQNRETNEKLFF
CDR3 DNA: TGTGCCAGCAGCCAGAACAGGGAGACTAATGAAAAACTGTTTTTT

J gene: TRBJ2-2
V gene: TRBV21-1
clone size: few
D gene: NA
CDR3 protein: CASSPDRGNTGELFF
CDR3 DNA: TGTGCCAGCAGCCCGGACAGGGGGAACACCGGGGAGCTGTTTTTT

J gene: TRBJ2-7
V gene: TRBV9
clone size: NA
D gene: TRBD1
CDR3 protein: CASSRDRGYYEQYF
CDR3 DNA: TGTGCCAGCAGCAGGGACAGGGGTTACTACGAGCAGTACTTC

J gene: TRBJ2-1
V gene: TRBV7-6
clone size: NA
D gene: NA
CDR3 protein: CASSLEVQDSYNEQFF
CDR3 DNA: TGTGCCAGCAGCTTAGAAGTCCAGGACTCCTACAATGAGCAGTTCTTC

J gene: TRBJ2-3
V gene: TRBV18
clone size: NA
D gene: TRBD2
CDR3 protein: CASSPLGSGGAVADTQYF
CDR3 DNA: TGTGCCAGCTCGCCCCTGGGAAGCGGGGGGGCTGTCGCAGATACGCAGTATTTT

J gene: TRBJ1-1
V gene: TRBV19
clone size: NA
D gene: NA
CDR3 protein: CASSILRVGSTEAFF
CDR3 DNA: TGTGCCAGTAGTATCCTTCGAGTGGGCTCGACTGAAGCTTTCTTT

J gene: TRBJ2-4
V gene: TRBV15
clone size: NA
D gene: NA
CDR3 protein: CATSRDGPGTSDLAKNIQYF
CDR3 DNA: TGTGCCACCAGCAGAGACGGCCCCGGGACATCAGATCTAGCCAAAAACATTCAGTACTTC

J gene: TRBJ2-4
V gene: TRBV7-2
clone size: NA
D gene: TRBD2
CDR3 protein: CASSFSGDLAGTDIQYF
CDR3 DNA: TGTGCCAGCAGCTTCAGCGGGGATCTAGCGGGAACCGACATTCAGTACTTC

J gene: TRBJ1-5
V gene: TRBV6-1
clone size: NA
D gene: NA
CDR3 protein: CASSETWYNQPQHF
CDR3 DNA: TGTGCCAGCAGTGAAACTTGGTACAATCAGCCCCAGCATTTT

J gene: TRBJ1-3
V gene: TRBV6-1
clone size: NA
D gene: NA
CDR3 protein: CASNSGPGNTIYF
CDR3 DNA: TGTGCCAGCAATTCAGGGCCTGGAAACACCATATATTTT